One T cell receptor (beta chain) is described in this entry. Its antigen is currently unknown. This CDR3 has 14 residues. From germline, CDR1 is MNHEY and CDR2 SVGAGI. Trimming removed 4 bases from V and 3 bases from J; junction bases left unmatched: 5. The PCR made use of 60 Vbeta and 13 Jbeta primers. Assay: immunoSEQ multiplex PCR; the TCRdb copy retains only in-frame clones and omits some. Here the sample table reports 60,000 to 65,000 clones. Those who donated were healthy bone marrow donors. This sample stems from a study of cytomegalovirus exposure and HLA in healthy donors. Whole-study findings and limits: Looking again later, the authors saw that most CMV-associated TCR beta chains seemed HLA-restricted. There were several of the most significant clusters that appeared linked to common viral pathogens in a later analysis.

This sequence originates from a man between 25 and 39 years old in good health and CMV-seropositive. Sequencing used PBMCs. The rearrangement links TRBV6-5 to TRBJ2-7; 8 bases are shared with TRBD1. The CDR3 DNA follows: TGTGCCAGCAGTTCAGGACAGGGAAACTACGAGCAGTACTTC. It yields the protein CASSSGQGNYEQYF.